This TCR beta chain was captured in a study of blood T cell repertoires in COVID-19 (dated by TCRdb to the early 2020s). As for the study more broadly: Samples covering the acute and convalescent phases of COVID-19 were provided by collaborators in the United States, Italy and Spain. The sample metadata nearly always contained a de-identified subject ID, COVID-19 status, age in years and sex. The samples were drawn from two sources: the first 160 participants of the ongoing ImmuneRACE study, and 1,200 or so subjects contributed by 6 global collaborators. Where HLA class I and class II types were available, the types were taken from metadata supplied by the sample provider, not from assay-based typing. The repertoires were released in a freely available public database meant as a resource for research on the immune response to SARS-CoV-2. The material from the prospective study consisted of cDNA or gDNA derived from T cells, B-cell-depleted T cells, or PBMCs. Deeply sampled blood TCRbeta repertoires from subjects exposed to, actively infected with, or recovered from COVID-19 were included in the dataset.

Beyond this particular receptor, the publication reports: The amount of clinical and demographic metadata varied by source and participant and was provided uncurated.

As regards this clone: No cognate antigen has been identified for it. No base-level quality is on record; no much larger clone is a single base apart.

The immunoSEQ Assay, a bias-controlled multiplex PCR, was used to amplify TCRbeta CDR3 regions from genomic DNA. The study's own analysis went as follows. Within the assay, amplification of reference gene primers was used to estimate how many nucleated cells each sample contained. To quantify the absolute abundance of each unique TCRbeta CDR3 rearrangement, sequence reads were collapsed and filtered. Productive Simpson clonality was computed per sample as the square root of Simpson's diversity index over productive rearrangements. The table comes from immuneACCESS by way of TCRdb, which keeps in-frame sequences with V and J called. Part of the clones is missing from these tables; in studies checked, under half for an unresolved V gene and the rest for unknown reasons. Clone size and V and J calls were adopted from that table, with D and trimming inferred from the DNA. The sample table shows 140,000 or so clones, and roughly four fifths are seen once. In total, the top ten clones hold around 7.8% of the sample.

The junction carries 24 bases between V and J, which are trimmed by 7 bases and 0 bases respectively. CDR1 and CDR2, looked up from the germline V gene, are SQVTM and ANQGSEA. Including cysteine and phenylalanine, the CDR3 has 17 amino acids. The read is trimmed to its CDR3 DNA, 51 bases read in frame from base 1. Collaborating institutions collected whole blood in K2EDTA tubes following their own protocols. For TCRbeta analysis, collaborators shipped samples as frozen whole blood, isolated PBMCs, or DNA extracted from either of those sample types. Sequencing input: peripheral blood. This sequence uses TRBV29-1 and TRBJ1-1; TRBD1 might be the D gene, on 6 matching bases. The source is a human donor in a cohort sampled during active COVID-19. The encoded CDR3 is CSGTGTGQRALNTEAFF. The sequenced DNA: TGCAGCGGCACCGGAACAGGACAGAGGGCCTTGAACACTGAAGCTTTCTTT.